This T cell receptor (beta chain) was obtained from a study of vaccination and CD4 T cells after COVID-19 (dated by TCRdb to the early 2020s). Some background on the complete study: The convalescent cohort comprised six males and four females, including two Hispanic individuals, seven Caucasians, two Asians and one multiracial person. Participants got two doses of the Pfizer-BioNTech BNT162b2 vaccine (n=8) or two doses of the Moderna mRNA-1273 vaccine (n=2). Post-COVID blood samples were collected from convalescent patients a median of approximately 93 days after diagnosis, with a range of about 30 to 161 days. Post-vaccine blood samples were obtained a median of about 70 days after the second vaccine dose, with a range of about 13 to 250 days. Culture stimuli were overlapping spike peptide pools from SARS-CoV-2 and from the common cold coronaviruses HCoV-NL63, HCoV-OC43 and HCoV-229E. Control cultures used a CEFX viral epitope pool as positive control, an HIV-1 Nef peptide pool as negative control, or no peptide. The spike-specific CD4+ TCR repertoire was compared before and after mRNA vaccination in approximately ten COVID-19 convalescent patients and a few infection-naive healthy vaccine recipients. In an earlier paper using these donors, memory CD4+ T cell crossreactivity between SARS-CoV-2 and common cold coronavirus spike proteins was assessed at the TCR clonotype level.

The sample's treatment or condition label, decoded: approximately nine-day PBMC culture with coronavirus spike peptide pools or control peptides (ViraFEST assay). CD4+ T cells from unexposed donors were collected before the COVID-19 pandemic (2011-2018). To expand antigen-specific T cells with peptide pools and then pick out the expanded clonotypes through TCR sequencing, the study relied on the ViraFEST assay. Approximately 1.8 million PBMCs per well were cultured in IMDM with roughly 5.2% human AB serum and roughly 9.3 IU/ml IL-2, plus 10 ug/ml peptide pools. On days 3 and 7, half of the culture medium was replaced with fresh IL-2-containing medium. CD4+ T cells were isolated after approximately ten days of culture through negative selection using the EasySep CD4+ T cell isolation kit. As cell number allowed, CD4+ T cells from unexposed donors were tested for reactivity to SARS-CoV-2 S and N and to four common cold coronavirus spike pools. Ficoll-Paque Plus gradient centrifugation was used to isolate PBMCs from whole blood, and the isolated PBMCs were then either used fresh or cryopreserved at -140C. In general, triplicate wells were set up for every culture condition. The leukapheresis product for the unexposed donors was obtained through commercial purchase.

This clonotype counts as medium-sized (0.01 to 0.1%). Its antigen is currently not known. One base away there is no much larger clone; base qualities are not given. Library preparation employed PCR. DNA from cultured CD4+ T cells was subjected to TCR sequencing with the Oncomine TCR Beta short-read assay at the Johns Hopkins FTIC core. Genomic DNA was extracted from the cultured CD4+ T cells with the QIAamp micro DNA kit. The Oncomine TCR Beta libraries from cultured CD4+ T cells were pooled using unique dual indexes and then sequenced on an Illumina iSeq 100. From the authors' description of their analysis: Non-productive sequences were removed, and CDR3s not starting with C, not ending with F or W, or shorter than 7 amino acids were discarded. The MANAFEST web application was used to identify antigen-specific clonotypes by comparing peptide-stimulated wells against reference wells and other culture wells. Positive clones required FDR below 0.05, an odds ratio above 5, and productive frequency above 0.1% in at least two of three replicate wells. Clonotypes that were significantly expanded in both SARS-CoV-2 spike wells and at least one common cold coronavirus spike condition were defined as cross-reactive. CDR3 homology was assessed with Levenshtein distances (stringdist) and unrooted phylogenetic trees (ape) in R version 3.6.1. Using fastp at Q25 and MiXCR, TCRdb reprocessed the public reads and kept productive beta chains. Each entry merges the rows of one CDR3 protein and shows their most common DNA and genes. The V and J calls here are based on TCRdb, not the publication. The sample table lists about 9,000 distinct CDR3 sequences, 28% of them with a count of one. The top ten hold 11% of the sample.

Summary of the overall study and its limitations: Of the vaccine-specific clones in convalescent patients, 304 of 307, or nearly all, reacted only to SARS-CoV-2 spike and did not cross-react with common cold coronaviruses. Relatively few convalescent patients were included in the study, and early timepoints after natural infection were not analyzed. Among convalescent patients, a median roughly 90% of the SARS-CoV-2-reactive clones seen after vaccination appeared only after vaccination, which suggests priming specific to the vaccine. The median number of SARS-CoV-2-reactive clonotypes rose from 20 to 25 after infection to 38 after vaccination, but the change was not significant.

The CDR3 goes from the cysteine to the phenylalanine over 13 residues. Only the CDR3 DNA is retained, 39 bases long and in frame from the first base. V loses 7 bases at its end and J loses 9 bases; junction bases beyond the gene matches: 6. The germline V gene (reference sequence) gives CDR1 as DFQATT and CDR2 as SNEGSKA. This sequence originates from a human donor in good health. This chain joins TRBV20-1 to TRBJ1-6, and TRBD1 aligns with 10 junction nucleotides. Sequenced input: CD4+ T cells from blood, cultured in vitro. In nucleotide form, the sequence is TGCAGTGTCCTACGGGACAGGGGTTCACCCCTCCACTTT. The resulting protein is CSVLRDRGSPLHF.